Shown below are 20 T cell receptor beta chains from a single sample sequenced in a study of Tregs in tolerant kidney transplant recipients. Mixed chimerism was transient after nonmyeloablative marrow transplants from related graft donors. Produced via immunoSEQ multiplex PCR; TCRdb's table is partial and in-frame only. The sample features about 23,000 clones, with approximately 4.2% in its top ten. The sequences come from CD4+ T cells from blood (PBMCs), collected 6 months after the transplant. Every receptor here comes from a human patient who received a combined kidney and bone marrow transplant. Some T cells may arise from the graft donor.

Frequency places this clone as medium-sized (0.01 to 0.1%). The CDR3 is cut off 3 residues early in the read; its end comes from the germline J gene. V and J are TRBV7-9 and TRBJ1-2; D is ambiguous. CDR3 length: 14 amino acids. CDR1 SEHNR and CDR2 FQNEAQ come from the germline V gene (reference sequence). Deletions cut 1 base from V and 0 bases from J, with 6 bases between. The CDR3 protein is CASSLGQPNYGYTF. The part of the CDR3 DNA that was read is TGTGCCAGCAGCTTAGGACAACCTAACTATGGC.

With regard to this clone: The read finishes 3 residues shy of the CDR3 end, and the germline J gene is used to complete it. The chain uses TRBV2 and TRBJ1-4; D gene ambiguous. The V and J ends lost 7 bases and 6 bases respectively, with 15 bases between them. This CDR3 is 14 amino acids long. Germline CDR1 reads SNHLY; CDR2 reads FYNNEI. CDR3 region: CASTERVSDEKLFF. The DNA read from the CDR3 is TGTGCCAGCACCGAAAGGGTTTCCGATGAAAAA.

Incomplete CDR3 DNA: TGCAGCGCGGGGACAGGGCCGAGCTCCTACAATGAG. This codes for CSAGTGPSSYNE. The full CDR3 protein is CSAGTGPSSYNEQFF. The chain recombines TRBV29-1 with TRBJ2-1; 9 bases match TRBD1. The DNA ends 3 residues before the CDR3 does, and the rest of the CDR3 is filled in from the germline J gene. CDR3 length: 15 residues. Germline CDR1 SQVTM, CDR2 ANQGSEA. V was pared by 7 bases and J by 0 bases, with 7 bases of the junction left unmatched.

As to this clone: The read terminates 3 residues before the CDR3 end, so the remaining end is supplied by the germline J gene. The chain couples TRBV20-1 to TRBJ1-2, with 9 bases matching TRBD1. The CDR3 runs 13 residues. CDR1 and CDR2 (germline): DFQATT, SNEGSKA (reference sequence). V was pared by 5 bases and J by 5 bases, with 6 bases of the junction left unmatched. Partial CDR3 DNA: TGCAGTGCTGGGGGCGGACAGGGGTATGGC. Protein: CSAGGGQGYG. In full, the CDR3 is CSAGGGQGYGYTF.

Turning to this clone: The read ends 3 residues early relative to the CDR3; the germline J gene fills the gap. The rearrangement joins TRBV5-6 to TRBJ2-7; no reliable D call. Trimming took 1 base from V and 2 from J, leaving 4 bases between them. Germline CDR1 is SGHDT and CDR2 is YYEEEE. The CDR3 length is 12 residues. The CDR3 bases that were read are TGTGCCAGCAGCTTGTTAGCCTACGAG. It is translated as CASSLLAYE. Given in full, the CDR3 is CASSLLAYEQYF. Combining the CDR3 with reference TRBV5-6 and TRBJ2-7 gives the whole variable domain DAGVTQSPTHLIKTRGQQVTLRCSPKSGHDTVSWYQQALGQGPQFIFQYYEEEERQRGNFPDRFSGHQFPNYSSELNVNALLLGDSALYLCASSLLAYEQYFGPGTRLTVT.

The CDR3 reads CASSLLRGYTGELFF. The sequenced CDR3 bases are TGTGCCAGCAGCTTACTGCGGGGTTACACCGGGGAG. This rearrangement joins TRBV11-2 to TRBJ2-2; D is perhaps TRBD2 (6 bases). The sequenced fragment ends 3 residues before the CDR3 boundary, so the rest is inferred from the germline J gene. The germline V gene encodes CDR1 SGHAT and CDR2 FQNNGV. The CDR3 has 15 amino acids. V lost 2 bases, J lost 3 bases, and 10 bases lay in between.

Regarding this clone: With the read ending 3 residues before the CDR3 end, the germline J gene is used to fill in that end. The J gene is TRBJ1-5, the V gene TRBV2; D call uncertain. This CDR3 is 14 amino acids long. V was pared by 3 bases and J by 6 bases, with 12 bases between. Germline-derived CDR1 and CDR2 are SNHLY and FYNNEI. The DNA read from the CDR3 is TGTGCCAGCAGTGACAAGGTCCCAAGTCAGCCC. Translating gives CASSDKVPSQP. The full-length CDR3 reads as CASSDKVPSQPQHF.

Turning to this clone: The observed sequence ends 3 residues before the CDR3 terminus, with the missing tail filled in from the germline J gene. This rearrangement joins TRBV5-1 to TRBJ1-4; D gene unclear. CDR3 length: 15 amino acids. The germline V and J ends were trimmed by 4 bases and 0 bases, with 10 bases remaining between them. Per the germline V gene, CDR1 is SGHRS and CDR2 is YFSETQ. CDR3 DNA, as far as it was read: TGCGCCAGCAGCATTTCCGTAGCAACTAATGAAAAA. This gives the protein CASSISVATNEK. The CDR3, in full, reads CASSISVATNEKLFF. Full variable domain (missing parts from reference TRBV5-1 and TRBJ1-4): KAGVTQTPRYLIKTRGQQVTLSCSPISGHRSVSWYQQTPGQGLQFLFEYFSETQRNKGNFPGRFSGRQFSNSRSEMNVSTLELGDSALYLCASSISVATNEKLFFGSGTQLSVL.

With regard to this clone: The read terminates 3 residues before the CDR3 end, so the remaining end is supplied by the germline J gene. V and J are TRBV5-6 and TRBJ2-5; 8 nucleotides line up with TRBD2. J was trimmed by 4 bases and V by 0 bases; bases with no gene match: 5. The CDR3 is 15 amino acids. The germline gives CDR1 SGHDT, CDR2 YYEEEE. The DNA read from the CDR3 is TGTGCCAGCAGCTTGGGAGGCGGGGGGCGAGAGACC. Its protein product is CASSLGGGGRET. In full, the CDR3 is CASSLGGGGRETQYF.

About this clone: The sequence runs out 3 residues before the end of the CDR3; the remainder is reconstructed from the germline J gene. This chain connects TRBV2 to TRBJ1-4, with 10 positions matching TRBD1. The CDR3 covers 14 residues. V gave up 8 bases and J gave up 8 bases; unmatched junction bases: 8. The V gene's germline CDR1 is SNHLY and CDR2 FYNNEI. This chain's CDR3 is CASDRGRLSEKLFF. The CDR3 DNA, read in part, is TGTGCCAGCGACAGGGGGCGGCTCTCCGAAAAA.

As concerns this clone: The sequenced fragment ends 3 residues before the CDR3 boundary, so the rest is inferred from the germline J gene. The rearrangement joins TRBV7-7 to TRBJ2-7, with 11 nucleotides matching TRBD1. J was trimmed by 5 bases and V by 6 bases; bases with no gene match: 6. The CDR3 is made up of 14 amino acids. Germline V gene sequence: CDR1 SSHAT, CDR2 FNYEAQ (reference sequence). The DNA read from the CDR3 is TGTGCCAGCAGTCGGGACAGGGGGAACCACGAG. Translating gives CASSRDRGNHE. Given in full, the CDR3 is CASSRDRGNHEQYF.

Worth noting for this clone: The DNA ends 3 residues before the CDR3 does, and the rest of the CDR3 is filled in from the germline J gene. This chain uses TRBV10-3 with TRBJ2-1; 10 bases align to TRBD2. This CDR3 contains 14 residues. The junction had 8 bases not matched to a gene; V was cut back by 8 bases and J by 7 bases. Germline lookup yields CDR1 ENHRY and CDR2 SYGVKD. CDR3 loop: CAIGASGSVNEQFF. The part of the CDR3 DNA that was read is TGTGCCATCGGGGCTAGCGGGAGTGTGAATGAG.

Worth noting for this clone: The read terminates 3 residues ahead of where the CDR3 ends, so the germline J gene completes it. This chain uses TRBV10-2 with TRBJ1-1; 9 bases map to TRBD1. Germline V gene data show CDR1 as WSHSY and CDR2 as SAAADI. The CDR3 sequence is 15 residues long. With V trimmed by 5 bases and J by 1 base, 5 bases remained unmatched. CDR3 residues: CASSWPGQGNTEAFF. The CDR3 bases that were read are TGCGCCAGCAGTTGGCCGGGACAGGGGAACACTGAA.

Details on this clone: The sequence runs out 3 residues before the end of the CDR3; the remainder is reconstructed from the germline J gene. This chain uses TRBV19 with TRBJ1-3, with 11 bases aligning to TRBD1. V dropped 6 bases and J dropped 3; count of bases not matched to a gene: 4. CDR3 length: 15 residues. The germline gives CDR1 LNHDA, CDR2 SQIVND (reference sequence). The sequenced CDR3 bases are TGTGCCAGTAGCGGACAGGGGGCGCTTGGAAACACC. Translating gives CASSGQGALGNT. The CDR3, in full, reads CASSGQGALGNTIYF.

About this clone: The read gets to within 3 residues of the CDR3 end, and the germline J gene fills in the rest. The V call is TRBV28, the J call TRBJ1-2; 10 nucleotides match TRBD1. V was clipped by 5 bases and J by 4 bases; unmatched bases: 7. Looked up from germline, CDR1 is MDHEN and CDR2 is SYDVKM. CDR3 size: 15 residues. The CDR3 sequence is CASSRPGQGFYGYTF. CDR3 bases read: TGTGCCAGCAGTCGTCCGGGACAGGGGTTCTATGGC.

Regarding this clone: The read ends 3 residues before the CDR3 terminus; that terminus is restored from the germline J gene. The V call is TRBV5-4, the J call TRBJ2-3; weak D call: TRBD1 (6 bases). The CDR3 totals 14 residues. The V gene lost 0 bases and the J gene lost 5 bases, with 10 bases spanning the gap. From germline, CDR1 is SGHNT and CDR2 YYREEE (reference sequence). The part of the CDR3 DNA that was read is TGTGCCAGCAGCTTGGTTGGGGGCAAAGATACG. This gives the protein CASSLVGGKDT. The whole CDR3 sequence reads CASSLVGGKDTQYF. Complete variable domain (other parts from reference TRBV5-4 and TRBJ2-3): ETGVTQSPTHLIKTRGQQVTLRCSSQSGHNTVSWYQQALGQGPQFIFQYYREEENGRGNFPPRFSGLQFPNYSSELNVNALELDDSALYLCASSLVGGKDTQYFGPGTRLTVL.

Points on this clone: Read data end 3 residues before the CDR3 end; the end is taken from the germline J gene. The chain carries TRBV20-1 and TRBJ2-7, with 15 bases matching TRBD2. V shed 5 bases and J 6 bases; nucleotides not matched to a gene: 11. Germline V gives CDR1 DFQATT, CDR2 SNEGSKA (reference sequence). The CDR3 has 16 amino acids. The CDR3 reads CSAQARTSGRAGEQYF. The covered CDR3 bases are TGCAGTGCTCAGGCCCGGACTAGCGGGAGGGCCGGCGAG.

In terms of frequency, this clone is medium-sized. The read comes to an end 3 residues before the CDR3 does, leaving the germline J gene to fill in the end. The chain couples TRBV27 to TRBJ1-1; possible D gene TRBD1, 6 bases. The V gene lost 4 bases and the J gene lost 3 bases, with 12 bases spanning the gap. Germline CDR1 reads MNHEY; CDR2 reads SMNVEV (reference sequence). This CDR3 comprises 14 residues. CDR3 loop: CASSWGQGDTEAFF. The covered CDR3 bases are TGTGCCAGCAGTTGGGGACAAGGGGACACTGAA.

For this clone: From the germline J gene comes the end of the CDR3, since the read stops 3 residues before it. The chain carries TRBV16 and TRBJ1-1; weak D call: TRBD1 (5 bases). This CDR3 is 14 amino acids long. Trimming pared 0 bases from V and 6 bases from J, leaving 11 bases between. Germline V gives CDR1 KGHSY, CDR2 FQNENV. The CDR3 loop reads CASSQSLQGAEAFF. The DNA read from the CDR3 is TGTGCCAGCAGCCAATCGTTGCAGGGCGCTGAA.

Comment on this clone: The read is 3 residues too short to cover the CDR3 end, so that end is filled in from the germline J gene. V is TRBV7-9 and J is TRBJ2-1; the D gene is possibly TRBD1 (6 bases). This CDR3 region has 14 residues. V shed 0 bases and J shed 4 bases, with 7 bases lying between them. The germline CDR1 and CDR2 sequences are SEHNR and FQNEAQ (reference sequence). The CDR3 sequence: CASSLAGQYNEQFF. CDR3 DNA (partial): TGTGCCAGCAGCTTAGCGGGACAATACAATGAG.